One and the same sample provided the 30 T cell receptor beta chains below, sequenced in a study of control samples from healthy donors and cancer patients. Data came from immunoSEQ multiplex PCR; TCRdb stores just in-frame clones and leaves some out. Here the sample spans 88,000 or so clones, approximately 94% being singletons. Input material: blood. These receptors all stem from a woman between 18 and 29 years old in good health.

The chain is built from TRBV2 and TRBJ2-3, with TRBD2 as a possible D gene (6 bases). The CDR3 is 14 amino acids. Per the germline V gene, CDR1 is SNHLY and CDR2 is FYNNEI. The germline V and J ends were trimmed by 7 bases and 3 bases, with 14 bases remaining between them. CDR3 nucleotides: TGTGCCAGCAAAACGGGGGTGGATACAGATACGCAGTATTTT. This translates into CASKTGVDTDTQYF.

V usage is TRBV28 and J usage is TRBJ1-2, with D hard to call. Trimming removed 5 bases from V and 3 bases from J, with 13 bases in between. Germline CDR1 reads MDHEN; CDR2 reads SYDVKM. The CDR3 runs to 14 residues. As DNA, the CDR3 is TGTGCCAGCAGTCCGCCTCAGGAGTACTATGGCTACACCTTC. It is translated as CASSPPQEYYGYTF.

The chain uses TRBV5-6 and TRBJ1-2; the D gene is possibly TRBD1 (5 bases). V was cut by 1 base and J by 3 bases, with 22 bases left in between. Per germline, CDR1 SGHDT and CDR2 YYEEEE. The CDR3 has 18 amino acids. In DNA, the CDR3 is TGTGCCAGCAGCTTGATGGTGGGAGCCTTGGGGGGGGACTATGGCTACACCTTC. This sequence encodes CASSLMVGALGGDYGYTF.

V gene TRBV7-6 combines with J gene TRBJ2-1; tentatively, D is TRBD1 (5 bases). The CDR3 extends over 14 amino acids. V lost 1 base to trimming and J lost 9 bases, with 13 bases between them. Looked up from germline, CDR1 is SGHVS and CDR2 is FNYEAQ. In DNA, the CDR3 is TGTGCCAGCAGCTTAGGAGCTAGGGGCGGTGAGCAGTTCTTC. The encoded protein is CASSLGARGGEQFF.

As DNA, the CDR3 is TGTGCCAGTGGGTACAGGGTGCGCACTGAAGCTTTCTTT. This codes for CASGYRVRTEAFF. This chain links TRBV19 with TRBJ1-1; TRBD1 might be the D (6 bases). The CDR3 consists of 13 residues. Germline-derived CDR1 and CDR2 are LNHDA and SQIVND (reference sequence). V lost 8 bases, J lost 4 bases, and 14 bases lay in between.

The rearrangement uses TRBV6-5 and TRBJ2-5, with TRBD1 matching 7 bases. The CDR3 is 14 amino acids. CDR1 is MNHEY, CDR2 SVGAGI, per germline. Trimming took 8 bases from V and 5 from J; bases not matched to a gene: 11. The CDR3 sequence: CASRQGVGWETQYF. For the CDR3, the DNA is TGTGCCAGCCGTCAGGGGGTGGGTTGGGAGACCCAGTACTTC.

The chain carries TRBV28 and TRBJ2-5; 9 bases line up with TRBD2. V shed 7 bases, J shed 1 base, and the junction held 7 bases outside the gene matches. Germline CDR1 reads MDHEN; CDR2 reads SYDVKM. This CDR3 is 15 amino acids long. CDR3 DNA: TGTGCCAGCAACGGATTACTAGCGGGCCAAGAGACCCAGTACTTC. Protein sequence: CASNGLLAGQETQYF.

In regard to this clone: Other DNA variants within this sample encode the same CDR3. The rearrangement joins TRBV2 to TRBJ2-7, with D possibly TRBD1 on 5 matching bases. Germline V CDR1 and CDR2: SNHLY, FYNNEI. This CDR3 contains 12 residues. V was clipped by 6 bases and J by 7 bases, with 13 bases between them. The CDR3 loop is CASRTQGGEQYF. The DNA of the CDR3 is TGTGCCAGCAGAACTCAGGGTGGGGAGCAGTACTTC. The complete variable domain, with remaining parts taken from reference TRBV2 and TRBJ2-7, reads EPEVTQTPSHQVTQMGQEVILRCVPISNHLYFYWYRQILGQKVEFLVSFYNNEISEKSEIFDDQFSVERPDGSNFTLKIRSTKLEDSAMYFCASRTQGGEQYFGPGTRLTVT.

The chain links TRBV27 to TRBJ2-7; D not certain. CDR1 is MNHEY, CDR2 SMNVEV, per germline (reference sequence). This CDR3 comprises 13 residues. V was trimmed by 3 bases and J by 6 bases, leaving 12 bases between them. This CDR3 is CASSFFPDAEQYF. The CDR3 DNA follows: TGTGCCAGCAGTTTCTTTCCGGACGCCGAGCAGTACTTC.

The chain carries TRBV6-5 and TRBJ2-3; D might be TRBD1 (6 bases). Germline V gene sequence: CDR1 MNHEY, CDR2 SVGAGI. The CDR3 runs to 13 residues. The V gene lost 6 bases and the J gene lost 4 bases, with 11 bases spanning the gap. The CDR3 is CASRTPGADTQYF. CDR3 in DNA: TGTGCCAGCAGGACCCCAGGGGCAGATACGCAGTATTTT.

The chain has TRBV28 and TRBJ1-2; 10 bases are shared with TRBD1. Germline V gene lookup returns CDR1 MDHEN and CDR2 SYDVKM. V lost 6 bases to trimming and J lost 6 bases; unmatched junction nucleotides: 10. The CDR3 is 15 residues long. The CDR3 nucleotides are TGTGCCAGCAGCCATCAGACAGGGGGCGCGCATGGCTACACCTTC. It yields the protein CASSHQTGGAHGYTF.

J is TRBJ2-7 and V is TRBV28; D tentatively reads TRBD1 or TRBD2 (5 bases each). In germline, CDR1 is MDHEN, CDR2 SYDVKM. The CDR3 loop spans 11 amino acids. Trimming took off 2 bases at V and 12 bases at J, with 11 bases between the two ends. CDR3 amino acids: CASSLEGNRYF. CDR3 nucleotides: TGTGCCAGCAGTTTAGAGGGGAACCGGTACTTC.

V is TRBV6-5 and J is TRBJ2-6; D gene uncertain. CDR3 length equals 15 residues. V was trimmed by 2 bases and J by 0 bases, leaving 5 bases between them. Germline V gives CDR1 MNHEY, CDR2 SVGAGI. The DNA of the CDR3 is TGTGCCAGCAGTTACCCGAGCTCTGGGGCCAACGTCCTGACTTTC. It yields the protein CASSYPSSGANVLTF.

Only one count was recorded for this clone. This rearrangement joins TRBV7-2 to TRBJ2-2; TRBD1 agrees at 7 bases. V lost 5 bases, J lost 3 bases, and 9 bases stayed unmatched. This CDR3 has 16 residues. CDR1 is SGHTA and CDR2 is FQGNSA in the germline V gene. The CDR3 DNA follows: TGTGCCAGCAGCACACGACAGGGTGGTCACACCGGGGAGCTGTTTTTT. Amino acid sequence: CASSTRQGGHTGELFF.

The rearrangement uses TRBV7-9 and TRBJ1-4; no clear D gene. V was shortened by 3 bases and J by 5 bases, with 13 bases between the two germline ends. The CDR3 has 15 amino acids. CDR1 SEHNR and CDR2 FQNEAQ come from the germline V gene (reference sequence). The CDR3 protein is CASSFSRERNEKLFF. The CDR3 DNA is TGTGCCAGCAGCTTTAGTAGGGAGAGGAATGAAAAACTGTTTTTT.

The chain recombines TRBV4-3 with TRBJ1-3; D ambiguous. Germline CDR1 and CDR2: LGHNA and YSLEER. V shed 2 bases and J shed 0 bases, with 8 bases lying between them. This CDR3 is 15 amino acids long. CDR3 nucleotide sequence: TGCGCCAGCAGCCAACACTTACGCTCTGGAAACACCATATATTTT. Amino acids: CASSQHLRSGNTIYF.

The chain joins TRBV11-3 to TRBJ2-3; no clear D. Germline V gene sequence: CDR1 SGHNT, CDR2 YENEEA. Deletions cut 5 bases from V and 2 bases from J, with 2 bases between. This CDR3 contains 11 residues. In nucleotides, the CDR3 is TGTGCCAGCAGCCTCACAGATACGCAGTATTTT. The encoded protein is CASSLTDTQYF.

The gene calls are TRBV5-1 and TRBJ2-2; 7 bases fit TRBD1. The CDR3 covers 17 residues. The germline V gene has CDR1 SGHRS and CDR2 YFSETQ. Germline trimming cut 2 bases from V and 5 bases from J; bases unmatched to any gene: 12. The DNA of the CDR3 is TGCGCCAGCAGCTTTCCCGCAGGGGGTATTGCAACCGGGGAGCTGTTTTTT. It encodes CASSFPAGGIATGELFF.

This clone was picked up a small number of times. This chain uses TRBV14 with TRBJ2-7; D ambiguous. Germline values: CDR1 SGHDN, CDR2 FVKESK. This CDR3 is built from 12 residues. The V end lost 1 base, the J end lost 3 bases, and 4 bases lay between the germline ends. CDR3 in amino acids: CASSQGLYEQYF. CDR3 sequence (DNA): TGTGCCAGCAGCCAAGGACTCTACGAGCAGTACTTC.

The V call is TRBV7-8, the J call TRBJ1-2; D perhaps matches TRBD1 (6 bases). The germline gives CDR1 SGHVS, CDR2 FQNEAQ. Trimming removed 5 bases from V and 3 bases from J, with 19 bases in between. The CDR3 runs to 16 residues. CDR3 protein: CASSPQGQGHHYGYTF. The CDR3 DNA reads as TGTGCCAGCAGCCCACAAGGGCAGGGGCATCACTATGGCTACACCTTC.

This chain joins TRBV11-1 and TRBJ2-7, with 11 positions matching TRBD2. The CDR3 covers 15 residues. Per germline, CDR1 SGHAT and CDR2 FQDESV (reference sequence). V was clipped by 6 bases and J by 6 bases; unmatched bases: 10. Here the CDR3 reads CASSSLAGGPGEQYF. CDR3 in DNA: TGTGCCAGCAGTTCTTTAGCGGGAGGGCCGGGCGAGCAGTACTTC.

The chain employs TRBV25-1 and TRBJ1-1; D may be TRBD1 (5 bases). The CDR3 extends over 14 amino acids. Looked up from germline, CDR1 is MGHDK and CDR2 is SYGVNS. Trimming shortened V by 5 bases and J by 9 bases, and 19 bases separated the two germline ends. The CDR3 loop reads CASSIPGGGPKAFF. As DNA, the CDR3 is TGTGCCAGCAGTATCCCGGGTGGGGGACCTAAAGCTTTCTTT.

The V and J genes are TRBV19 and TRBJ1-2; a weak D match, TRBD1 (5 bases). Germline values: CDR1 LNHDA, CDR2 SQIVND (reference sequence). The V end was cut by 6 bases, the J end by 6 bases, with 11 bases between. The CDR3 extends over 12 amino acids. CDR3 protein: CASSGDSHGYTF. Here the CDR3 DNA reads TGTGCCAGTAGCGGAGACAGTCATGGCTACACCTTC.

This clone came up once. This rearrangement joins TRBV3-1 (or the pseudogene TRBV3-2) to TRBJ2-2; TRBD2 matches 10 bases. The germline gives CDR1 LGHDT, CDR2 YNNKEL (reference sequence). CDR3 size: 21 residues. Unmatched junction bases numbered 16, after V lost 0 bases and J lost 3 bases. The CDR3 reads CASSQEFLAGVLALYTGELFF. The CDR3 DNA is TGTGCCAGCAGCCAAGAGTTTCTAGCGGGAGTTTTGGCTCTCTACACCGGGGAGCTGTTTTTT.

The chain is built from TRBV6-4 and TRBJ1-2; tentative D call: TRBD1 (5 bases). Trimming removed 4 bases from V and 4 bases from J, with 16 bases in between. CDR1 is MRHNA, CDR2 SNTAGT, per germline. CDR3 length: 15 amino acids. CDR3 sequence reads: CASSVGQGLPYGYTF. CDR3 DNA: TGTGCCAGCAGTGTGGGGCAGGGATTGCCCTATGGCTACACCTTC.

J is TRBJ2-3 and V is TRBV12-5; D unclear. The CDR3 sequence is 14 residues long. CDR1 is LGHNT, CDR2 FRNRAP, per germline. Trimming pared 6 bases from V and 1 base from J, leaving 11 bases between. The CDR3 sequence is CASGWGTGTDTQYF. DNA for the CDR3: TGTGCTAGTGGGTGGGGTACAGGCACAGATACGCAGTATTTT. Based on the CDR3 plus reference TRBV12-5 and TRBJ2-3, the full variable domain is DARVTQTPRHKVTEMGQEVTMRCQPILGHNTVFWYRQTMMQGLELLAYFRNRAPLDDSGMPKDRFSAEMPDATLATLKIQPSEPRDSAVYFCASGWGTGTDTQYFGPGTRLTVL.

This clone was counted between two and nine times. The V gene is TRBV6-5, the J gene TRBJ1-4, with 10 bases that match TRBD1. CDR3 length: 14 residues. The germline V gene encodes CDR1 MNHEY and CDR2 SVGAGI. V trimming: 6 bases; J trimming: 7 bases; junction bases outside the gene matches: 5. Written as DNA, the CDR3 is TGTGCCAGCAGCCCCGGACAGGGGGTTGAAAAACTGTTTTTT. The encoded protein is CASSPGQGVEKLFF.

This chain connects TRBV7-9 to TRBJ1-1; 9 bases map to TRBD1. The CDR3 length is 17 residues. CDR1 is SEHNR, CDR2 FQNEAQ, per germline (reference sequence). V shed 5 bases, J shed 0 bases, and the junction held 10 bases outside the gene matches. DNA of the CDR3: TGTGCCAGCAGCCCGTGGTGGACAGGGGTCGTGAACACTGAAGCTTTCTTT. This encodes CASSPWWTGVVNTEAFF.

The chain employs TRBV27 and TRBJ2-5; perhaps TRBD1 as D (6 bases). The CDR3 is made up of 15 amino acids. Trimming took off 5 bases at V and 3 bases at J, with 16 bases between the two ends. Germline CDR1 and CDR2: MNHEY and SMNVEV (reference sequence). The CDR3 nucleotides read TGTGCCAGCAGTGATAACAGGGCCGCTGAAGAGACCCAGTACTTC. Its protein product is CASSDNRAAEETQYF.

The table lists this clone with a count of one. J is TRBJ2-1 and V is TRBV12-3 or TRBV12-4; 10 bases are a match to TRBD2. The CDR3 has 13 residues. Trimming took 8 bases from V and 7 from J; bases not matched to a gene: 5. The CDR3 nucleotides are TGTGCCAGCGCAGGACTAGCGGATAATGAGCAGTTCTTC. Translated: CASAGLADNEQFF.